This is a list of T cell receptor beta chains from one sample in a study of intratumoral heterogeneity in liver cancer. Measured with immunoSEQ multiplex PCR; TCRdb has only the in-frame clones, and not every one. This sample has 21,000 or so clones, with around 73% found just once. The sample here was tumor-adjacent normal tissue, taken before any cancer treatment. These receptors were collected from a woman between 65 and 79 years old with hepatocellular carcinoma. Each CDR3 is given with its conserved first and last residue. The D gene is left open where the match is weak. Clone size is given for some rows only: seen once, a few or many times, or a class if the clone is expanded.

CDR3aa: CASLYGTEETQYF
CDR3nt: TGTGCCAGCCTCTACGGGACAGAAGAGACCCAGTACTTC
abundance: -
d_gene: TRBD1
v_gene: TRBV18
j_gene: TRBJ2-5

CDR3aa: CASSEQGMDQPQHF
CDR3nt: TGTGCCAGCAGTGAACAGGGCATGGATCAGCCCCAGCATTTT
abundance: -
d_gene: -
v_gene: TRBV6-1
j_gene: TRBJ1-5

CDR3aa: CASSLLWTGRGNEKLFF
CDR3nt: TGTGCCAGCAGCCTCCTTTGGACAGGCAGGGGGAATGAAAAACTGTTTTTT
abundance: -
d_gene: TRBD1
v_gene: TRBV28
j_gene: TRBJ1-4

CDR3aa: CASNPRLGGGRIQYF
CDR3nt: TGCGCCAGCAACCCGAGGTTGGGAGGTGGTCGCATTCAGTACTTC
abundance: -
d_gene: -
v_gene: TRBV5-1
j_gene: TRBJ2-4

CDR3aa: CASSSDSRGYGYTF
CDR3nt: TGTGCCAGCAGCTCCGATTCGAGGGGCTATGGCTACACCTTC
abundance: -
d_gene: -
v_gene: TRBV7-8
j_gene: TRBJ1-2

CDR3aa: CASNTAGGEQYF
CDR3nt: TGTGCCAGTAATACAGCGGGGGGCGAGCAGTACTTC
abundance: -
d_gene: TRBD2
v_gene: TRBV19
j_gene: TRBJ2-7

CDR3aa: CASTLTQYSNQPQHF
CDR3nt: TGTGCCAGCACTTTGACGCAGTATAGCAATCAGCCCCAGCATTTT
abundance: medium-sized
d_gene: -
v_gene: TRBV6-5
j_gene: TRBJ1-5

CDR3aa: CAISGDTEAFF
CDR3nt: TGTGCCATCAGTGGGGACACTGAAGCTTTCTTT
abundance: -
d_gene: -
v_gene: TRBV10-3
j_gene: TRBJ1-1

CDR3aa: CASSTMQGRVTGELFF
CDR3nt: TGTGCCAGCAGTACGATGCAGGGTAGAGTCACCGGGGAGCTGTTTTTT
abundance: -
d_gene: -
v_gene: TRBV11-1
j_gene: TRBJ2-2

CDR3aa: CASSWGEGSSNYGYTF
CDR3nt: TGTGCCAGCAGTTGGGGGGAGGGCTCCTCTAACTATGGCTACACCTTC
abundance: -
d_gene: -
v_gene: TRBV28
j_gene: TRBJ1-2

CDR3aa: CASSLQDIKETQYF
CDR3nt: TGTGCCAGCAGCTTGCAGGATATTAAAGAGACCCAGTACTTC
abundance: -
d_gene: -
v_gene: TRBV5-4
j_gene: TRBJ2-5

CDR3aa: CATHGPELGSGANVLTF
CDR3nt: TGCGCCACCCACGGCCCCGAGTTGGGGTCTGGGGCCAACGTCCTGACTTTC
abundance: -
d_gene: -
v_gene: TRBV19
j_gene: TRBJ2-6

CDR3aa: CASSPRRGNNTGELFF
CDR3nt: TGTGCCAGCAGCCCCCGTAGGGGTAATAACACCGGGGAGCTGTTTTTT
abundance: -
d_gene: -
v_gene: TRBV11-3
j_gene: TRBJ2-2

CDR3aa: CSVWITAVTYNEQFF
CDR3nt: TGCAGCGTTTGGATTACAGCGGTCACTTACAATGAGCAGTTCTTC
abundance: -
d_gene: -
v_gene: TRBV29-1
j_gene: TRBJ2-1

CDR3aa: CASSLWLRGTYTDTQYF
CDR3nt: TGTGCCAGCAGCTTGTGGCTTCGAGGGACTTACACAGATACGCAGTATTTT
abundance: -
d_gene: -
v_gene: TRBV5-5
j_gene: TRBJ2-3

CDR3aa: CASRPTSGSYNEQFF
CDR3nt: TGTGCCAGTAGGCCCACTAGCGGGTCTTACAATGAGCAGTTCTTC
abundance: -
d_gene: TRBD2
v_gene: TRBV19
j_gene: TRBJ2-1

CDR3aa: CAIGGQGFAETQYF
CDR3nt: TGTGCCATCGGTGGACAGGGATTCGCCGAGACCCAGTACTTC
abundance: -
d_gene: TRBD1
v_gene: TRBV27
j_gene: TRBJ2-5

CDR3aa: CASITQGTDTDTQYF
CDR3nt: TGTGCCAGCATCACACAGGGGACTGACACAGATACGCAGTATTTT
abundance: -
d_gene: -
v_gene: TRBV28
j_gene: TRBJ2-3

CDR3aa: CATTKQGRNSPLHF
CDR3nt: TGTGCCACCACGAAACAGGGTCGGAATTCACCCCTCCACTTT
abundance: -
d_gene: -
v_gene: TRBV24-1
j_gene: TRBJ1-6

CDR3aa: CASSFRGANTGELFF
CDR3nt: TGTGCCAGCAGCTTCCGGGGGGCAAACACCGGGGAGCTGTTTTTT
abundance: -
d_gene: -
v_gene: TRBV5-6
j_gene: TRBJ2-2

CDR3aa: CASSRTSGKNNEQFF
CDR3nt: TGTGCCAGCAGTCGGACTAGCGGAAAGAACAATGAGCAGTTCTTC
abundance: -
d_gene: TRBD2
v_gene: TRBV6-5
j_gene: TRBJ2-1

CDR3aa: CASSQSDFSSYEQYF
CDR3nt: TGTGCCAGCAGCCAAAGCGACTTCAGCTCCTACGAGCAGTACTTC
abundance: -
d_gene: -
v_gene: TRBV4-2
j_gene: TRBJ2-7

CDR3aa: CASSQGSSGTYNEQFF
CDR3nt: TGTGCCAGCAGCCAAGGGAGTAGCGGGACCTACAATGAGCAGTTCTTC
abundance: -
d_gene: TRBD2
v_gene: TRBV4-2
j_gene: TRBJ2-1

CDR3aa: CASFDWNSGANVLTF
CDR3nt: TGCGCCAGCTTTGACTGGAACTCTGGGGCCAACGTCCTGACTTTC
abundance: -
d_gene: -
v_gene: TRBV5-1
j_gene: TRBJ2-6

CDR3aa: CASGEGVNTEAFF
CDR3nt: TGTGCCAGCGGGGAGGGGGTGAACACTGAAGCTTTCTTT
abundance: few
d_gene: -
v_gene: TRBV9
j_gene: TRBJ1-1

CDR3aa: CASRGALAGHEQYF
CDR3nt: TGTGCCAGCAGGGGGGCCCTAGCGGGACACGAGCAGTACTTC
abundance: -
d_gene: TRBD2
v_gene: TRBV2
j_gene: TRBJ2-7

CDR3aa: CATSTQDILSRELFF
CDR3nt: TGTGCCACCAGCACCCAGGACATCCTTTCCCGGGAGCTGTTTTTT
abundance: once
d_gene: -
v_gene: TRBV15
j_gene: TRBJ2-2

CDR3aa: CATSRGGVTQPQHF
CDR3nt: TGTGCCACCAGCAGAGGGGGGGTGACACAGCCCCAGCATTTT
abundance: -
d_gene: -
v_gene: TRBV15
j_gene: TRBJ1-5

CDR3aa: CAWSVGQGHLTDTQYF
CDR3nt: TGTGCCTGGAGTGTTGGACAGGGCCACCTCACAGATACGCAGTATTTT
abundance: once
d_gene: TRBD1
v_gene: TRBV30
j_gene: TRBJ2-3

CDR3aa: CASSSIIDTGELFF
CDR3nt: TGTGCCAGTAGTTCCATAATCGACACCGGGGAGCTGTTTTTT
abundance: -
d_gene: -
v_gene: TRBV19
j_gene: TRBJ2-2

CDR3aa: CASSLGQALYGYTF
CDR3nt: TGCGCCAGCAGCTTGGGACAGGCGCTCTATGGCTACACCTTC
abundance: medium-sized
d_gene: -
v_gene: TRBV5-1
j_gene: TRBJ1-2

CDR3aa: CAIREGIEYYTF
CDR3nt: TGTGCCATCAGGGAGGGGATCGAGTACTACACCTTC
abundance: -
d_gene: -
v_gene: TRBV10-3
j_gene: TRBJ1-2

CDR3aa: CASSQGPLDRLTNQPQHF
CDR3nt: TGCGCCAGCAGCCAAGGACCGTTAGACAGACTCACCAATCAGCCCCAGCATTTT
abundance: -
d_gene: -
v_gene: TRBV4-1
j_gene: TRBJ1-5

CDR3aa: CASGQQGLYEQYF
CDR3nt: TGTGCCAGCGGCCAACAGGGACTCTACGAGCAGTACTTC
abundance: -
d_gene: -
v_gene: TRBV6-5
j_gene: TRBJ2-7